The entry below describes one TCR beta chain. Its antigen is as yet unknown. The source of the sample is a study of cytomegalovirus exposure and HLA in healthy donors. PCR involved 60 Vbeta and 13 Jbeta primers. Method: immunoSEQ multiplex PCR; TCRdb's copy keeps in-frame clones and lacks some. Of a few hundred thousand clones in the sample, nearly 95% were seen once. The study's findings and limits: 150 to 200 TCR beta chains were listed as cytomegalovirus-associated. It was only CMV serostatus that was available as immune exposure information.

What was sequenced was PBMCs. This TCR came from a girl aged 2-10 years in good health and CMV-seronegative.

The CDR3 bases are TGTGCCAGCACACCTAGCGGTCCCACAGATACGCAGTATTTT. The encoded protein is CASTPSGPTDTQYF. The V gene is TRBV28, the J gene TRBJ2-3; 7 nucleotides agree with TRBD2. This CDR3 has 14 residues. Germline-derived CDR1 and CDR2 are MDHEN and SYDVKM. The ends lost 7 bases at V and 2 bases at J; junction bases unmatched: 6.